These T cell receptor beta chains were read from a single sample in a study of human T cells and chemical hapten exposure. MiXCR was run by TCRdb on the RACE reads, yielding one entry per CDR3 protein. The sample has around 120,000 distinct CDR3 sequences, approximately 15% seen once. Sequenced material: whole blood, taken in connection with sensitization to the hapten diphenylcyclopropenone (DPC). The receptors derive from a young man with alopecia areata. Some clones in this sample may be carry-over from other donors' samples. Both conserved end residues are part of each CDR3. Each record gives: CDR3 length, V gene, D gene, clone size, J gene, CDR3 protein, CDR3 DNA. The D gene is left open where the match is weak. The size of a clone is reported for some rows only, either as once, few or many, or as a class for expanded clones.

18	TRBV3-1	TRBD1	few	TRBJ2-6	CASSQGQGVTSGANVLTF	TGTGCCAGCAGCCAAGGACAGGGGGTAACTTCTGGGGCCAACGTCCTGACTTTC
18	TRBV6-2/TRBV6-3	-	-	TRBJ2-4	CASSTPYRAPEGRNIQYF	TGTGCCAGCAGTACCCCATACAGGGCCCCTGAAGGTAGAAACATTCAGTACTTC
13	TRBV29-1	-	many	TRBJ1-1	CTGRVSANTEAFF	TGCACCGGGAGGGTGTCGGCGAACACTGAAGCTTTCTTT
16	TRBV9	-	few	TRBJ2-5	CASSVGRATAPETQYF	TGTGCCAGCAGCGTAGGCAGGGCTACAGCACCGGAGACCCAGTACTTC
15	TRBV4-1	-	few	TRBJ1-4	CASSQARGRQEKLFF	TGCGCCAGCAGCCAAGCAAGAGGGCGGCAAGAAAAACTGTTTTTT
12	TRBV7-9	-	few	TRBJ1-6	CASSLNNSPLHF	TGTGCCAGCAGCTTAAATAATTCACCCCTCCACTTT
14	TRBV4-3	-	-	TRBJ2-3	CASSQESRLDTQYF	TGCGCCAGCAGCCAAGAATCCCGGTTAGATACGCAGTATTTT
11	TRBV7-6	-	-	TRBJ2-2	CASINGGELFF	TGTGCCAGCATTAATGGCGGGGAGCTGTTTTTT
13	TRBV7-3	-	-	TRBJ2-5	CASSFSREETQYF	TGTGCCAGCAGCTTTAGCAGAGAAGAGACCCAGTACTTC
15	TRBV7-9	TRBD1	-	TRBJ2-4	CASSSSGGFKNIQYF	TGTGCCAGCAGCTCTTCAGGGGGCTTTAAGAACATTCAGTACTTC
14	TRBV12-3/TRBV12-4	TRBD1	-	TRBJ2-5	CASSSETGYETQYF	TGTGCCAGCAGTTCCGAGACAGGGTACGAGACCCAGTACTTC
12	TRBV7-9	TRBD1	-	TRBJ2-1	CASRATGGEQFF	TGTGCCAGCAGGGCTACAGGGGGTGAGCAGTTCTTC
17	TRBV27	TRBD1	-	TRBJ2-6	CASSLSAGGAGANVLTF	TGTGCCAGCAGTTTATCGGCAGGGGGAGCTGGGGCCAACGTCCTGACTTTC
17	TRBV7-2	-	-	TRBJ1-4	CASSLVAATSTNEKLFF	TGTGCCAGCAGCTTGGTGGCAGCCACCTCAACTAATGAAAAACTGTTTTTT
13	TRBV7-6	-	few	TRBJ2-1	CASSLREGNEQFF	TGTGCCAGCAGCTTAAGGGAAGGCAATGAGCAGTTCTTC
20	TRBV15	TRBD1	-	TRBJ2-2	CATSRARSRRQGENTGELFF	TGTGCCACCAGCAGAGCCCGCTCCCGTAGACAGGGCGAGAACACCGGGGAGCTGTTTTTT
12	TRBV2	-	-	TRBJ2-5	CATEGYQETQYF	TGTGCCACCGAGGGCTACCAAGAGACCCAGTACTTC
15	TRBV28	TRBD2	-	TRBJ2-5	CASSLTTSGAETQYF	TGTGCCAGCAGTTTGACGACTAGCGGGGCGGAGACCCAGTACTTC
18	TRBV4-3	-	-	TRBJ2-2	CASSQDSLTLGGTGELFF	TGCGCCAGCAGCCAAGATTCACTGACCCTGGGTGGCACCGGGGAGCTGTTTTTT
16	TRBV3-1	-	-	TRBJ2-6	CASSQEGGSGANVLTF	TGTGCCAGCAGCCAAGAAGGGGGCTCTGGGGCCAACGTCCTGACTTTC
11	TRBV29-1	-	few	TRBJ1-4	CSVGEGEKLFF	TGCAGCGTTGGGGAGGGCGAAAAACTGTTTTTT
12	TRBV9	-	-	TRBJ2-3	CASSRGSYTQYF	TGTGCCAGCAGCCGGGGGAGCTATACGCAGTATTTT
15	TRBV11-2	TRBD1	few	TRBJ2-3	CASSFGQGISLRQYF	TGTGCCAGCAGCTTCGGACAGGGAATAAGCCTCAGGCAGTATTTT
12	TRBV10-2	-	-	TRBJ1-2	CASQQGGDGYTF	TGCGCCAGCCAACAGGGAGGCGATGGCTACACCTTC
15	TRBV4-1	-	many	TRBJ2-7	CASSPSGGKSYEQYF	TGCGCCAGCAGCCCCTCCGGAGGGAAGTCCTACGAGCAGTACTTC
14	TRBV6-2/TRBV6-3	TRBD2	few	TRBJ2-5	CASLPAGEQETQYF	TGTGCCAGCCTTCCTGCGGGAGAACAAGAGACCCAGTACTTC
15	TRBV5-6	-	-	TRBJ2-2	CASSLSQGYTGELFF	TGTGCCAGCAGCTTGTCCCAGGGATATACCGGGGAGCTGTTTTTT
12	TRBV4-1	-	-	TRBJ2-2	CASSQDYGELFF	TGCGCCAGCAGCCAAGACTACGGGGAGCTGTTTTTT
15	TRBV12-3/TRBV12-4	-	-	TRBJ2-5	CASSLVAGREETQYF	TGTGCCAGCAGTTTGGTAGCTGGCAGGGAAGAGACCCAGTACTTC
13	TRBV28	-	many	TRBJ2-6	CASNGPGANVLTF	TGTGCCAGCAACGGTCCTGGGGCCAACGTCCTGACTTTC
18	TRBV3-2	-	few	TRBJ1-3	CASSSRDLGATSGNTIYF	TGTGCCAGCAGCTCCCGGGATTTGGGGGCCACCTCTGGAAACACCATATATTTT
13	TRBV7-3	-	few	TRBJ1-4	CASSLSVGEKLFF	TGTGCCAGCAGCTTATCCGTGGGGGAAAAACTGTTTTTT
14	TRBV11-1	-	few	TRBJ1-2	CASSSTGNFLGYTF	TGTGCCAGCAGCTCGACCGGGAATTTCTTGGGCTACACCTTC
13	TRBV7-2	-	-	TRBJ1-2	CASRPDGGYGYTF	TGTGCCAGCAGGCCTGATGGGGGCTATGGCTACACCTTC
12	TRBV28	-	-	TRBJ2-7	CASTQGVYEQYF	TGTGCCTCCACACAGGGAGTCTACGAGCAGTACTTC
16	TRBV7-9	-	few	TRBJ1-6	CASRAAGTAPNSPLHF	TGTGCCAGCAGAGCGGCCGGGACGGCGCCAAATTCACCCCTCCACTTT
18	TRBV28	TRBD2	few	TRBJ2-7	CASSLGLAGRTFSYEQYF	TGTGCCAGCAGTTTAGGACTAGCGGGGAGAACATTCTCCTACGAGCAGTACTTC
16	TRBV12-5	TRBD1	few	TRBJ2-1	CASGPPGQGTYNEQFF	TGTGCTAGTGGTCCGCCGGGACAGGGAACCTACAATGAGCAGTTCTTC
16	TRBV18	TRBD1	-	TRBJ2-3	CASSRLGQGQVDTQYF	TGTGCCAGCTCACGACTAGGACAGGGGCAAGTGGATACGCAGTATTTT
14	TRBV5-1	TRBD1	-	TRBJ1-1	CASRLTGDQTEAFF	TGCGCCAGCAGGCTAACAGGGGACCAAACTGAAGCTTTCTTT
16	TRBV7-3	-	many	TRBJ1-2	CASSLRGGGSNYGYTF	TGTGCCAGCAGCTTAAGAGGAGGCGGCTCAAACTATGGCTACACCTTC
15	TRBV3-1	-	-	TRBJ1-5	CASSQDTGYNQPQHF	TGTGCCAGCAGCCAAGACACAGGTTACAATCAGCCCCAGCATTTT
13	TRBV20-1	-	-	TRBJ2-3	CSARPGVADTQYF	TGCAGTGCTAGACCAGGGGTGGCAGATACGCAGTATTTT
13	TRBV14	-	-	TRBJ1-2	CASSQFRADGYTF	TGTGCCAGCAGCCAATTCAGGGCGGATGGCTACACCTTC
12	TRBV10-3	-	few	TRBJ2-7	CAISDGGYEQYF	TGTGCCATCAGTGACGGGGGTTACGAGCAGTACTTC
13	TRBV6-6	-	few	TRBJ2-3	CASSYQTTDTQYF	TGTGCCAGCAGTTACCAGACCACAGATACGCAGTATTTT
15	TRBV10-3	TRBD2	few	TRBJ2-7	CAISILAGGIYEQYF	TGTGCCATCAGTATACTAGCGGGGGGAATATACGAGCAGTACTTC
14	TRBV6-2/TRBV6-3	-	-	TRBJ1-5	CASSYGRSNQPQHF	TGTGCCAGCAGTTACGGCAGGAGCAATCAGCCCCAGCATTTT
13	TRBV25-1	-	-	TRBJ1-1	CASNRQALPEAFF	TGTGCCAGCAACCGCCAGGCACTCCCTGAAGCTTTCTTT
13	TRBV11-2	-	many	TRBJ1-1	CASSRNINTEAFF	TGTGCCAGCAGCCGCAACATAAACACTGAAGCTTTCTTT
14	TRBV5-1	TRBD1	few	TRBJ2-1	CASSYTGDDNEQFF	TGCGCCAGCAGCTATACAGGGGACGACAATGAGCAGTTCTTC
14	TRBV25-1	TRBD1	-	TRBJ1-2	CANKGQGGGYGYTF	TGTGCCAACAAGGGACAGGGAGGCGGCTATGGCTACACCTTC
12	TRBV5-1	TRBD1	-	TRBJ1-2	CASSLRGYGYTF	TGCGCCAGTTCCCTCAGGGGGTATGGCTACACCTTC
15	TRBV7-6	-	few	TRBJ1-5	CASSLAPGVNQPQHF	TGTGCCAGCAGCTTAGCGCCGGGAGTCAATCAGCCCCAGCATTTT